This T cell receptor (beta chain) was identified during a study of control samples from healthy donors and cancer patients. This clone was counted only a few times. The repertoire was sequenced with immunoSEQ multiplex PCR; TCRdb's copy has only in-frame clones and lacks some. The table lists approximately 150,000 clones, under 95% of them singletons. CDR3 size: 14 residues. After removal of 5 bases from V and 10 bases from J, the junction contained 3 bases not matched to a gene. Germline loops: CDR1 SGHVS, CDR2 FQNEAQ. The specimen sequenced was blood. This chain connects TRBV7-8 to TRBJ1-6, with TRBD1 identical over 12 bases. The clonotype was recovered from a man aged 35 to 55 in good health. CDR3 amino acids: CASSTGQGASPLHF. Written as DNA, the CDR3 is TGTGCCAGCAGCACGGGACAGGGGGCCTCACCCCTCCACTTT.